What follows are 21 T cell receptor beta chains derived from one specimen sequenced in a study of blood T cell repertoires in COVID-19. Assay: immunoSEQ multiplex PCR; the TCRdb copy retains only in-frame clones and omits some. There are fewer than 200,000 clones in the sample; around 82% occur only once, and over 7.5% lies in the top ten. The sample taken for sequencing was peripheral blood. All receptors come from a woman older than 75 with acute or convalescent COVID-19.

The V and J genes are TRBV19 and TRBJ1-5; 8 nucleotides agree with TRBD1. The CDR3 runs 16 residues. Germline CDR1 LNHDA, CDR2 SQIVND (reference sequence). Unmatched junction bases numbered 11, after V lost 3 bases and J lost 7 bases. The CDR3: CASSMEDREDRQPQHF. CDR3 sequence (DNA): TGTGCCAGTAGTATGGAGGACAGGGAGGATCGACAGCCCCAGCATTTT. Using reference TRBV19 and TRBJ1-5 for the parts outside the CDR3, the full variable domain is DGGITQSPKYLFRKEGQNVTLSCEQNLNHDAMYWYRQDPGQGLRLIYYSQIVNDFQKGDIAEGYSVSREKKESFPLTVTSAQKNPTAFYLCASSMEDREDRQPQHFGDGTRLSIL.

V gene TRBV6-4 combines with J gene TRBJ1-1; D perhaps matches TRBD1 (6 bases). Trimming removed 9 bases at V and 4 bases at J, with 24 bases between. There are 16 residues in the CDR3. Germline CDR1 MRHNA, CDR2 SNTAGT. CDR3 DNA sequence: TGTGCCAGTAGACAGGAACACGTAAGCTTGGTCACTGAAGCTTTCTTT. It is translated as CASRQEHVSLVTEAFF.

The chain combines TRBV4-3 with TRBJ1-1; D gene ambiguous. CDR1 is LGHNA, CDR2 YSLEER, per germline. Trimming took 1 base from V and 6 from J, leaving 15 bases between them. This CDR3 has 15 residues. The CDR3, as DNA: TGCGCCAGCAGCCAAGGGTTGGCCGTTATGTCTGAAGCTTTCTTT. It encodes CASSQGLAVMSEAFF.

On this clone itself: Germline and junction disagree at one end, which may indicate a read error. The J gene is TRBJ2-1, the V gene TRBV15; D ambiguous. There are 12 residues in the CDR3. Germline CDR1 is LNHNV and CDR2 is YYDKDF (reference sequence). The CDR3 sequence is CATSRDRAARVF. The DNA for the CDR3 is TGTGCCACCAGCAGAGATCGCGCTGCACGAGTCTTC.

The DNA for the CDR3 is TGTGCCAGTGGACAGTACCAAGAGACCCAGTACTTC. Translated: CASGQYQETQYF. The chain is built from TRBV19 and TRBJ2-5, with a possible D match to TRBD1 (6 bases). Trimming took 8 bases from V and 0 from J, leaving 7 bases between them. The CDR3 spans 12 residues. Germline lookup yields CDR1 LNHDA and CDR2 SQIVND (reference sequence).

V usage is TRBV7-9 and J usage is TRBJ2-1, with a tentative D call TRBD2 (6 bases). V dropped 11 bases and J dropped 6 bases, with 17 bases sitting between them. The CDR3 totals 13 residues. Per germline, CDR1 SEHNR and CDR2 FQNEAQ (reference sequence). The CDR3 reads CAERVSQGNEQFF. DNA of the CDR3: TGTGCCGAGCGGGTTTCCCAGGGCAATGAGCAGTTCTTC.

This rearrangement joins TRBV5-1 to TRBJ1-1, with D possibly being TRBD1 (5 bases). There are 16 residues in the CDR3. V shed 3 bases and J shed 0 bases, with 15 bases lying between them. Germline V gives CDR1 SGHRS, CDR2 YFSETQ. In nucleotides, the CDR3 is TGCGCCAGCAGCTGGGCCTCAGGGATGGTGAACACTGAAGCTTTCTTT. Residues: CASSWASGMVNTEAFF.

The chain has TRBV24-1 and TRBJ2-5, with D unresolved. CDR3 length equals 14 residues. Per germline, CDR1 KGHDR and CDR2 SFDVKD. The V end lost 4 bases, the J end lost 0 bases, and 8 bases lay between the germline ends. CDR3 coding DNA: TGTGCCACCAGTGAAGGTAGCTACCAAGAGACCCAGTACTTC. This encodes CATSEGSYQETQYF.

This clone was counted a few times. The rearrangement joins TRBV29-1 to TRBJ1-2; 10 bases match TRBD1. V lost 6 bases and J lost 8; bases outside the gene matches: 12. The CDR3 has 14 amino acids. CDR1 SQVTM and CDR2 ANQGSEA come from the germline V gene. CDR3 amino acids: CSVAPGTGAGGYTF. The CDR3 DNA reads as TGCAGCGTCGCGCCGGGGACAGGGGCGGGGGGCTACACCTTC. The variable domain in full, with the rest retrieved from reference TRBV29-1 and TRBJ1-2, is SAVISQKPSRDICQRGTSLTIQCQVDSQVTMMFWYRQQPGQSLTLIATANQGSEATYESGFVIDKFPISRPNLTFSTLTVSNMSPEDSSIYLCSVAPGTGAGGYTFGSGTRLTVV.

V is TRBV4-1 and J is TRBJ1-2; tentative D call: TRBD1 (6 bases). The CDR3 runs 14 residues. The V gene's germline CDR1 is MGHRA and CDR2 YSYEKL. With 0 bases removed from V and 1 base from J, the gap between germline ends came to 6 bases. CDR3 protein: CASSQEGGNYGYTF. The CDR3 bases are TGCGCCAGCAGCCAAGAAGGGGGTAACTATGGCTACACCTTC.

The chain recombines TRBV27 with TRBJ1-1; 7 nucleotides agree with TRBD1. V shed 4 bases and J 4 bases; nucleotides not matched to a gene: 6. This CDR3 is 14 amino acids long. The germline V gene has CDR1 MNHEY and CDR2 SMNVEV (reference sequence). The CDR3 nucleotides are TGTGCCAGCAGTTCGAACAGGGGTTCCACTGAAGCTTTCTTT. Translated, it gives CASSSNRGSTEAFF.

V and J are TRBV6-5 and TRBJ2-3; D ambiguous. CDR1 is MNHEY and CDR2 is SVGAGI in the germline V gene. The CDR3 runs to 15 residues. Trimming removed 0 bases at V and 0 bases at J, with 7 bases between. Written as DNA, the CDR3 is TGTGCCAGCAGTTACTCGAGGAGCAGCACAGATACGCAGTATTTT. Its protein is CASSYSRSSTDTQYF.

V gene TRBV6-6 combines with J gene TRBJ2-3, with TRBD2 identical over 8 bases. The junction had 5 bases not matched to a gene; V was cut back by 4 bases and J by 2 bases. This CDR3 comprises 15 residues. CDR1 is MNHNY, CDR2 SVGAGI, per germline (reference sequence). The CDR3 nucleotides are TGTGCCAGCAGTTTAGCGGGATCTTACACAGATACGCAGTATTTT. Translation gives CASSLAGSYTDTQYF.

V is TRBV25-1 and J is TRBJ1-5; D ambiguous. This CDR3 is 14 amino acids long. The V end lost 6 bases, the J end lost 7 bases, and 16 bases lay between the germline ends. Germline CDR1 MGHDK, CDR2 SYGVNS. The CDR3 bases are TGTGCCAGCAGGCCCGCACGAGGAGACCAGCCCCAGCATTTT. It is translated as CASRPARGDQPQHF.

This clone was picked up one time. This sequence joins TRBV18 and TRBJ1-1; 8 nucleotides match TRBD1. Germline-derived CDR1 and CDR2 are KGHSH and LQKENI. The junction had 14 bases not matched to a gene; V was cut back by 3 bases and J by 5 bases. The CDR3 covers 17 residues. The CDR3 bases are TGTGCCAGCTCACCCCGCATTTCGGGGACAGGTGATACTGAAGCTTTCTTT. Its protein is CASSPRISGTGDTEAFF.

The chain links TRBV30 to TRBJ1-2; 9 bases line up with TRBD1. V gave up 3 bases and J gave up 3 bases; unmatched junction bases: 5. This CDR3 contains 14 residues. The V gene's germline CDR1 is GTSNPN and CDR2 SVGIG (reference sequence). CDR3 amino acids: CAWRKQGADYGYTF. CDR3 bases: TGTGCCTGGAGAAAACAGGGGGCTGACTATGGCTACACCTTC.

Only one count was recorded for this clone. The chain has TRBV3-1 (or the pseudogene TRBV3-2) and TRBJ1-1, with no clear D. The CDR3 sequence is 15 residues long. Deletions cut 1 base from V and 0 bases from J, with 9 bases between. Germline V gene sequence: CDR1 LGHDT, CDR2 YNNKEL (reference sequence). CDR3 nucleotide sequence: TGTGCCAGCAGCCAAGGAGGGCGGTTGAACACTGAAGCTTTCTTT. Amino acid sequence: CASSQGGRLNTEAFF.

This sequence joins TRBV30 and TRBJ1-2; D remains ambiguous. V lost 3 bases and J lost 2, with 7 bases in between. Germline CDR1 GTSNPN, CDR2 SVGIG (reference sequence). The CDR3 length is 12 residues. In nucleotides, the CDR3 is TGTGCCTGGAGCCCCGAGAACTATGGCTACACCTTC. Encoded protein: CAWSPENYGYTF.

The CDR3 sequence is CAWSVLGQRSYNEQFF. The DNA for the CDR3 is TGTGCCTGGAGTGTACTGGGACAGCGCTCCTACAATGAGCAGTTCTTC. The V call is TRBV30, the J call TRBJ2-1; TRBD1 agrees at 7 bases. The germline CDR1 and CDR2 sequences are GTSNPN and SVGIG (reference sequence). The CDR3 is 16 amino acids. Trimming removed 0 bases from V and 0 bases from J; junction bases left unmatched: 5.

The chain recombines TRBV7-9 with TRBJ1-1; D perhaps matches TRBD1 (6 bases). V was shortened by 7 bases and J by 11 bases, with 14 bases between the two germline ends. The CDR3 sequence is 11 residues long. Germline V lookup: CDR1 SEHNR, CDR2 FQNEAQ (reference sequence). CDR3 loop: CASMSGVGAFF. As DNA, the CDR3 is TGTGCCAGCATGTCAGGGGTAGGGGCTTTCTTT. The full variable domain, rest sourced from reference TRBV7-9 and TRBJ1-1, is DTGVSQNPRHKITKRGQNVTFRCDPISEHNRLYWYRQTLGQGPEFLTYFQNEAQLEKSRLLSDRFSAERPKGSFSTLEIQRTEQGDSAMYLCASMSGVGAFFGQGTRLTVV.

The V gene is TRBV5-4, the J gene TRBJ1-5; a possible D gene is TRBD1 (5 bases). CDR1 and CDR2 from the germline V gene are SGHNT and YYREEE (reference sequence). V was cut by 2 bases and J by 0 bases, with 6 bases left in between. This CDR3 has 14 residues. This CDR3 reads CASSLTGSNQPQHF. CDR3 nucleotides: TGTGCCAGCAGCTTAACAGGTAGCAATCAGCCCCAGCATTTT.